The rows below give T cell receptor beta chains drawn from one sample of a study of cytomegalovirus exposure and HLA in healthy donors. Generated by immunoSEQ multiplex PCR, the TCRdb table keeps only in-frame clones and is missing some. Among around 160,000 clones, almost 85% were seen once, and the ten largest hold roughly 10%. Sequences were obtained from PBMCs. These receptors were taken from a man aged 25-45 years in good health and CMV-seropositive. The CDR3 runs from the conserved cysteine through the conserved F or W. The order of the fields is D gene, V gene, clone size, J gene, CDR3 protein, CDR3 DNA. The D gene is left open where the match is weak. Expanded clones get a size class; other rows say once, few or many, or leave the size out.

NA	TRBV6-5	few	TRBJ1-6	CASTQNPGAHSPLHF	TGTGCCAGCACCCAAAACCCAGGGGCGCATTCACCCCTCCACTTT
NA	TRBV19	NA	TRBJ2-3	CASSSSGTGSTDTQYF	TGTGCCAGTAGTTCTAGCGGCACAGGGTCCACAGATACGCAGTATTTT
NA	TRBV11-2	many	TRBJ1-2	CASSHGGGTHYGYTF	TGTGCCAGCAGCCATGGGGGAGGTACTCACTATGGCTACACCTTC
NA	TRBV7-2	NA	TRBJ2-6	CASSPGASGANVLTF	TGTGCCAGCAGCCCCGGAGCCTCTGGGGCCAACGTCCTGACTTTC
TRBD1	TRBV28	once	TRBJ2-5	CASSLDRGGETQYF	TGTGCCAGCAGTCTGGACAGGGGAGGGGAGACCCAGTACTTC
NA	TRBV19	NA	TRBJ2-2	CASSIAPFAGELFF	TGTGCCAGTAGTATAGCCCCCTTTGCCGGGGAGCTGTTTTTT
TRBD1	TRBV27	NA	TRBJ1-1	CASSPLSTGGPGTEAFF	TGTGCCAGCAGTCCCTTATCTACAGGGGGCCCGGGCACTGAAGCTTTCTTT
NA	TRBV7-6	NA	TRBJ2-7	CASSLEAGTYEQYF	TGTGCCAGCAGCTTAGAGGCGGGAACCTACGAGCAGTACTTC
TRBD2	TRBV6-5	NA	TRBJ2-1	CASSAGLAGGGPFF	TGTGCCAGCAGTGCGGGACTAGCGGGAGGAGGTCCGTTCTTC
TRBD2	TRBV4-2	NA	TRBJ2-7	CASSQESREGREQYF	TGTGCCAGCAGCCAAGAATCCCGGGAGGGCCGCGAGCAGTACTTC
TRBD1	TRBV27	NA	TRBJ1-1	CASSKQGAWTEAFF	TGTGCCAGCAGTAAACAGGGGGCTTGGACTGAAGCTTTCTTT
TRBD1	TRBV7-2	NA	TRBJ2-1	CASSLDGQGRVNEQFF	TGTGCCAGCAGCTTGGACGGACAGGGTCGGGTCAATGAGCAGTTCTTC
NA	TRBV25-1	few	TRBJ1-5	CASSEESNQPQHF	TGTGCCAGCAGTGAAGAGAGCAATCAGCCCCAGCATTTT
NA	TRBV6-5	once	TRBJ2-3	CASQVRDTQYF	TGTGCCAGCCAGGTCAGAGATACGCAGTATTTT
TRBD1	TRBV28	NA	TRBJ2-7	CASSLAGQGSYEQYF	TGTGCCAGCAGTTTAGCGGGACAGGGCTCCTACGAGCAGTACTTC
TRBD2	TRBV10-3	once	TRBJ2-5	CATGTSGGNFQETQYF	TGTGCCACCGGGACTAGCGGGGGGAATTTTCAAGAGACCCAGTACTTC
TRBD2	TRBV28	NA	TRBJ2-7	CASSSSGLDGRYEQYF	TGTGCCAGCAGTTCTTCTGGACTAGACGGTCGCTACGAGCAGTACTTC
NA	TRBV2	NA	TRBJ1-3	CASSGTSRNTIYF	TGTGCCAGCAGTGGGACTTCTAGAAACACCATATATTTT
NA	TRBV14	NA	TRBJ2-3	CASSRPGGTDTQYF	TGTGCCAGCAGCCGTCCCGGGGGTACAGATACGCAGTATTTT
TRBD1	TRBV2	NA	TRBJ1-3	CASSAQGADTIYF	TGTGCCAGCAGTGCACAGGGGGCCGACACCATATATTTT
NA	TRBV15	NA	TRBJ2-3	CATSREIPGRGTDTQYF	TGTGCCACCAGCAGAGAAATTCCGGGACGGGGGACAGATACGCAGTATTTT
NA	TRBV4-1	NA	TRBJ2-2	CASSQEPGRRTGELFF	TGCGCCAGCAGCCAAGAGCCGGGCCGGAGGACCGGGGAGCTGTTTTTT
NA	TRBV5-1	once	TRBJ2-5	CASILGGHFQETQYF	TGCGCCAGCATCTTGGGGGGACACTTTCAAGAGACCCAGTACTTC
TRBD1	TRBV6-5	NA	TRBJ2-7	CASSSYGQGLDEQYF	TGTGCCAGCAGTTCCTACGGACAGGGTCTTGACGAGCAGTACTTC
TRBD1	TRBV15	NA	TRBJ1-1	CATSSRQGGNTEAFF	TGTGCCACCAGCTCGCGACAGGGGGGGAACACTGAAGCTTTCTTT
NA	TRBV6-5	NA	TRBJ2-3	CASSYDRPHTDTQYF	TGTGCCAGCAGTTACGACAGGCCTCACACAGATACGCAGTATTTT
NA	TRBV19	NA	TRBJ2-1	CATGVTEQFF	TGTGCCACCGGAGTAACTGAGCAGTTCTTC
NA	TRBV5-5	NA	TRBJ1-1	CASSVTGGELNTEAFF	TGTGCCAGCAGCGTAACCGGTGGAGAATTGAACACTGAAGCTTTCTTT
NA	TRBV5-8	NA	TRBJ1-5	CASSLVVGGGPQHF	TGTGCCAGCAGCTTGGTTGTCGGCGGGGGGCCCCAGCATTTT
TRBD1	TRBV5-6	NA	TRBJ1-2	CASSLARTGGNYGYTF	TGTGCCAGCAGCTTGGCCAGGACAGGGGGCAACTATGGCTACACCTTC
NA	TRBV15	NA	TRBJ2-5	CATSSDRGSGRQETQYF	TGTGCCACCAGCAGCGATCGGGGTTCAGGGAGGCAAGAGACCCAGTACTTC
NA	TRBV2	NA	TRBJ1-2	CASIGDSATYGYTF	TGTGCCAGCATCGGTGACTCGGCAACCTATGGCTACACCTTC
NA	TRBV5-4	NA	TRBJ1-1	CASSWTDTNTEAFF	TGTGCCAGCAGCTGGACAGACACGAACACTGAAGCTTTCTTT
NA	TRBV19	NA	TRBJ1-5	CASSIRQFDSNQPQHF	TGTGCCAGTAGTATCAGACAGTTCGATAGCAATCAGCCCCAGCATTTT
TRBD2	TRBV9	NA	TRBJ2-3	CASSVGSSGIDTQYF	TGTGCCAGCAGCGTAGGGTCTAGCGGGATAGATACGCAGTATTTT
NA	TRBV19	once	TRBJ2-3	CASSAPDRPSTDTQYF	TGTGCCAGTAGTGCCCCCGACAGACCCTCCACAGATACGCAGTATTTT
TRBD1	TRBV15	NA	TRBJ2-2	CATSPRQGNTGELFF	TGTGCCACCAGCCCCCGACAGGGGAACACCGGGGAGCTGTTTTTT
NA	TRBV4-3	NA	TRBJ2-3	CASSQEGRTTVDTQYF	TGCGCCAGCAGCCAAGAGGGACGGACTACCGTTGATACGCAGTATTTT
TRBD1	TRBV5-4	NA	TRBJ2-7	CASSLGTGGYEQYF	TGTGCCAGCAGCTTGGGCACAGGGGGCTACGAGCAGTACTTC
TRBD2	TRBV2	NA	TRBJ2-1	CASSARFSGGSYNEQFF	TGTGCCAGCAGTGCCAGGTTTAGCGGGGGCTCCTACAATGAGCAGTTCTTC